This T cell receptor (beta chain) was observed in a study of blood T cell repertoires in COVID-19. The overall study: PBMCs, B-cell-depleted T cells, or T cells provided the cDNA or gDNA that made up the material.

Libraries were prepared by immunoSEQ multiplex PCR; TCRdb keeps only in-frame clonotypes and omits some of them. The repertoire consists of about 180,000 clones, with about 87% occurring once and the leading ten covering approximately 12%. Sequencing input: peripheral blood. This TCR derives from a woman in her 70s with COVID-19, enrolled during active disease.

CDR3 residues: CASSYSSSGAGNTIYF. DNA for the CDR3: TGTGCCAGCAGTTACAGTTCGTCGGGGGCTGGAAACACCATATATTTT. This chain connects TRBV6-5 to TRBJ1-3; D is perhaps TRBD1 (5 bases). Between the trimmed V and J ends, which lost 2 bases and 2 bases, there was a span of 13 bases. Germline values: CDR1 MNHEY, CDR2 SVGAGI. The CDR3 extends over 16 amino acids.